Below are 3 T cell receptor beta chains sequenced from a single sample in a study of CD8 T cells in ankylosing spondylitis. Study-wide results and caveats: A TCR beta motif made of fewer than ten highly homologous variants seemed typical of ankylosing spondylitis blood.

TCRdb re-called the 5' RACE reads with MiXCR, one entry per CDR3 protein. Here the sample spans around 770,000 distinct CDR3 sequences, around 17% being singletons. Their antigen targets remain unknown. What was sequenced was blood, either unsorted or a sorted T cell fraction (not recorded which). The source is a male donor with ankylosing spondylitis.

A few counts support this clonotype. The genes are TRBV29-1 and TRBJ2-1; 9 bases match TRBD1. CDR1 and CDR2 from the germline V gene are SQVTM and ANQGSEA. The CDR3 length is 14 residues. V gave up 3 bases and J gave up 4 bases; unmatched junction bases: 4. The CDR3 protein is CSVDPGQGYNEQFF. The CDR3 region has the DNA TGCAGCGTTGATCCTGGACAGGGGTACAATGAGCAGTTCTTC.

This rearrangement joins TRBV20-1 to TRBJ2-7; no clear D. This CDR3 comprises 15 residues. V dropped 3 bases and J dropped 0 bases, with 15 bases sitting between them. Germline values: CDR1 DFQATT, CDR2 SNEGSKA (reference sequence). Here the CDR3 reads CSASSLASPSYEQYF. CDR3 bases: TGCAGTGCTAGTTCTCTGGCGTCTCCCTCCTACGAGCAGTACTTC.

This clonotype has more than one count but fewer than ten. V usage is TRBV5-1 and J usage is TRBJ1-4; D might be TRBD1 (6 bases). CDR1 and CDR2 from the germline V gene are SGHRS and YFSETQ. The CDR3 has 14 residues. Deletions cut 5 bases from V and 3 bases from J, with 11 bases between. CDR3 region: CASSNGGPNEKLFF. The CDR3 DNA reads TGCGCCAGCAGTAATGGGGGGCCTAATGAAAAACTGTTTTTT.